What follows are 19 T cell receptor beta chains derived from one specimen sequenced in a study of T cell repertoires and HLA-DP antigens. For these receptors, no antigen is known. Generated by immunoSEQ multiplex PCR, the TCRdb table keeps only in-frame clones and is missing some. The sample lists 65,000 to 95,000 clones, around 77% seen once, with around 1.6% in the top ten. Specimen: CD4+ T cells from PBMCs. These receptors came from a man aged 55 to 70 in good health and CMV-seronegative.

In its sample, this clone was seen once. CDR3 residues: CASRSSRGAYEQYF. CDR3 DNA: TGTGCCAGCAGATCTTCCCGGGGTGCCTACGAGCAGTACTTC. The chain employs TRBV6-5 and TRBJ2-7, with D tentatively TRBD2 (5 bases). CDR3 size: 14 residues. Trimming removed 6 bases from V and 2 bases from J, with 14 bases in between. Germline V gives CDR1 MNHEY, CDR2 SVGAGI.

V and J are TRBV2 and TRBJ2-1; a weak D match, TRBD2 (6 bases). The CDR3 spans 14 residues. The V and J ends lost 8 bases and 9 bases respectively, with 20 bases between them. Germline V gives CDR1 SNHLY, CDR2 FYNNEI. The CDR3 is CASVAVQAVGEQFF. The CDR3, as DNA: TGTGCCAGCGTAGCGGTACAGGCTGTAGGTGAGCAGTTCTTC.

V gene TRBV7-9 combines with J gene TRBJ2-7; TRBD1 matches 8 bases. Trimming cost V 7 bases and J 7 bases; bases outside gene matches: 12. Germline V gene lookup returns CDR1 SEHNR and CDR2 FQNEAQ (reference sequence). The CDR3 extends over 14 amino acids. Written as DNA, the CDR3 is TGTGCCAGCACCGCTGCCGGGACAGGAGGTGAGCAGTACTTC. Amino acid sequence: CASTAAGTGGEQYF.

The chain couples TRBV12-5 to TRBJ2-7; 8 nucleotides line up with TRBD2. After removal of 7 bases from V and 4 bases from J, the junction contained 15 bases not matched to a gene. The CDR3 consists of 16 residues. Germline values: CDR1 LGHNT, CDR2 FRNRAP. In nucleotides, the CDR3 is TGTGCTAGTGCTTCGCTTCGGGGGGGCTGGATTTACGAGCAGTACTTC. This encodes CASASLRGGWIYEQYF.

The chain has TRBV19 and TRBJ1-2; a weak D match, TRBD1 (6 bases). The germline V and J ends were trimmed by 5 bases and 8 bases, with 21 bases remaining between them. This CDR3 has 15 amino acids. Germline-derived CDR1 and CDR2 are LNHDA and SQIVND (reference sequence). The CDR3 region has the DNA TGTGCCAGTAGTGCCGGACAGCCCAGGGAGGGGGGCTACACCTTC. Its protein product is CASSAGQPREGGYTF.

CDR3 amino acids: CASSWGPSNTEAFF. The CDR3 DNA follows: TGCGCCAGCAGCTGGGGACCCTCGAACACTGAAGCTTTCTTT. The chain recombines TRBV4-3 with TRBJ1-1; TRBD1 is a possible D gene (5 bases). The CDR3 loop spans 14 amino acids. V shed 5 bases and J shed 1 base, with 11 bases lying between them. Germline assignment: CDR1 LGHNA and CDR2 YSLEER.

The chain couples TRBV4-3 to TRBJ2-1; 13 bases align to TRBD2. The CDR3 loop spans 16 amino acids. Per germline, CDR1 LGHNA and CDR2 YSLEER. Unmatched junction bases numbered 7, after V lost 2 bases and J lost 9 bases. The CDR3 loop is CASSQTSGRAVSEQFF. Written as DNA, the CDR3 is TGCGCCAGCAGCCAAACTAGCGGGAGGGCCGTAAGTGAGCAGTTCTTC.

The chain uses TRBV6-5 and TRBJ2-2; 7 bases line up with TRBD2. The junction had 1 base not matched to a gene; V was cut back by 6 bases and J by 3 bases. CDR1 and CDR2 from the germline V gene are MNHEY and SVGAGI. The CDR3 loop spans 13 amino acids. CDR3: CASSGGYTGELFF. CDR3 sequence (DNA): TGTGCCAGCAGCGGGGGGTACACCGGGGAGCTGTTTTTT.

The V and J genes are TRBV7-6 and TRBJ2-7, with a weak D call TRBD1 (6 bases). CDR3 size: 15 residues. V shed 0 bases and J shed 1 base, with 10 bases lying between them. CDR1 SGHVS and CDR2 FNYEAQ come from the germline V gene. As DNA, the CDR3 is TGTGCCAGCAGCTTAGCGTCGGACAGTTCCTACGAGCAGTACTTC. This sequence encodes CASSLASDSSYEQYF.

The sample holds a few counts of this clone. The chain links TRBV30 to TRBJ2-7, with 7 bases aligning to TRBD1. V gave up 0 bases and J gave up 8 bases; unmatched junction bases: 4. This CDR3 has 12 residues. Germline assignment: CDR1 GTSNPN and CDR2 SVGIG (reference sequence). In DNA form, the CDR3 reads TGTGCCTGGAGTGTGGCAGGGGGTAAGCAGTACTTC. This encodes CAWSVAGGKQYF.

This sequence joins TRBV29-1 and TRBJ1-1, with a possible D match to TRBD1 (6 bases). Germline assignment: CDR1 SQVTM and CDR2 ANQGSEA. This CDR3 has 13 amino acids. Trimming cost V 4 bases and J 3 bases, with 12 bases left between them. The CDR3 DNA reads TGCAGCGTTGGGAAGGGGGGGGACACTGAAGCTTTCTTT. It yields the protein CSVGKGGDTEAFF.

J is TRBJ1-2 and V is TRBV5-6; a possible D gene is TRBD1 (6 bases). This CDR3 region has 15 residues. Germline loops: CDR1 SGHDT, CDR2 YYEEEE. V lost 4 bases to trimming and J lost 6 bases, with 19 bases between them. This chain's CDR3 is CASSLSGRTAHGYTF. DNA for the CDR3: TGTGCCAGCAGCCTCTCGGGCCGGACAGCCCATGGCTACACCTTC.

CDR3 sequence: CASSQAGGDYNEQFF. The CDR3 DNA reads as TGCGCCAGCAGCCAAGCAGGGGGCGATTACAATGAGCAGTTCTTC. The gene calls are TRBV4-1 and TRBJ2-1; 8 bases map to TRBD1. CDR3 length: 15 amino acids. With V trimmed by 1 base and J by 4 bases, 3 bases remained unmatched. Germline assignment: CDR1 MGHRA and CDR2 YSYEKL.

The V gene is TRBV10-3, the J gene TRBJ2-7; TRBD2 matches 9 bases. This CDR3 is built from 12 residues. Germline V gene lookup returns CDR1 ENHRY and CDR2 SYGVKD. J was trimmed by 5 bases and V by 11 bases; bases with no gene match: 7. CDR3 sequence reads: CASSGTSNEQYF. CDR3 nucleotide sequence: TGTGCCTCCTCCGGGACTAGCAACGAGCAGTACTTC.

The J gene is TRBJ1-1, the V gene TRBV5-1; a possible D gene is TRBD1 (5 bases). The germline V gene encodes CDR1 SGHRS and CDR2 YFSETQ. V was trimmed by 4 bases and J by 0 bases, leaving 10 bases between them. This CDR3 region has 14 residues. The CDR3 loop is CASSRDGVNTEAFF. CDR3 DNA sequence: TGCGCCAGCAGCAGGGACGGCGTGAACACTGAAGCTTTCTTT.

This clone was seen only a few times. The chain employs TRBV5-4 and TRBJ2-7; perhaps TRBD1 as D (6 bases). The CDR3 totals 13 residues. The V end lost 3 bases, the J end lost 5 bases, and 12 bases lay between the germline ends. The germline CDR1 and CDR2 sequences are SGHNT and YYREEE (reference sequence). This chain's CDR3 is CASSSDSFDEQYV. The CDR3 bases are TGTGCCAGCAGCTCGGACAGTTTCGACGAGCAGTACGTC.

The chain couples TRBV4-3 to TRBJ2-3; D is tentatively TRBD1 or TRBD2 (6 bases each). The germline V and J ends were trimmed by 0 bases and 2 bases, with 15 bases remaining between them. The CDR3 is made up of 17 amino acids. Germline lookup yields CDR1 LGHNA and CDR2 YSLEER. The CDR3 coding sequence is TGCGCCAGCAGCCAAGATAGGGGGGCAGCCAACACAGATACGCAGTATTTT. Protein sequence: CASSQDRGAANTDTQYF.

The chain is built from TRBV5-1 and TRBJ1-2; tentatively, D is TRBD1 (6 bases). Germline CDR1 is SGHRS and CDR2 is YFSETQ. The CDR3 is 16 amino acids. Trimming cost V 4 bases and J 0 bases, with 16 bases left between them. The CDR3 nucleotides read TGCGCCAGCAGCCCTCGGGACATTACAGCTAACTATGGCTACACCTTC. Amino acid sequence: CASSPRDITANYGYTF.

The rearrangement joins TRBV13 to TRBJ2-5; D is possibly TRBD2 (6 bases). CDR3 size: 13 residues. Germline values: CDR1 PRHDT, CDR2 FYEKMQ (reference sequence). Trimming removed 5 bases at V and 6 bases at J, with 13 bases between. CDR3 residues: CASSLGTEQTQYF. The DNA of the CDR3 is TGTGCCAGCAGCCTGGGGACTGAACAGACCCAGTACTTC.